These T cell receptor beta chains were read from a single sample in a study of blood T cell repertoires in COVID-19. The method was immunoSEQ multiplex PCR; TCRdb's version includes in-frame clones alone and lacks a portion of them. Among roughly 280,000 clones listed, approximately 86% were seen once. Sample: peripheral blood. The receptors originated from a man in his forties with active or convalescent COVID-19. CDR3s include the opening cysteine and the closing phenylalanine or tryptophan. The D gene is left open where the match is weak. Clone size is shown for a subset of rows, as once, few, many or a class of expanded clone.

J	D	V	size	DNA	CDR3
TRBJ1-5	.	TRBV2	.	TGTGCCAGCAGGGGCGGGGGGCTAGGGCAGCCCCAGCATTTT	CASRGGGLGQPQHF
TRBJ2-7	TRBD1	TRBV9	.	TGTGCCAGCAGCGTAGCTTCCGGGACAGCCTACGAGCAGTACTTC	CASSVASGTAYEQYF
TRBJ1-4	TRBD1	TRBV28	.	TGTGCCAGCAGTTCATTACCGGGACAGGGGGAAGGGGGTAATGAAAAACTGTTTTTT	CASSSLPGQGEGGNEKLFF
TRBJ1-5	.	TRBV15	.	TGTGCCACCAGCCCCTCCAATCAGCCCCAGCATTTT	CATSPSNQPQHF
TRBJ2-1	TRBD1	TRBV24-1	.	TGTGCCACCAGTGATTTTGGGGACAGGGGGTACAATGAGCAGTTCTTC	CATSDFGDRGYNEQFF
TRBJ1-2	TRBD1	TRBV7-3	few	TGTGCCAGCAGCTCAGCACCACAGGGGGCAGAGGGCTACACCTTC	CASSSAPQGAEGYTF
TRBJ2-1	.	TRBV6-1	.	TGTGCCAGCACTGAAGGGGTAGGGGACAATGAGCAGTTCTTC	CASTEGVGDNEQFF
TRBJ1-4	.	TRBV12-5	.	TGTGCTAGTGGTTTCGCCACAGGGCTGGAAAAACTGTTTTTT	CASGFATGLEKLFF
TRBJ2-1	TRBD1	TRBV5-1	.	TGCGCCAGCATCTCGGGGTCCGGGACAGTTTACAATGAGCAGTTCTTC	CASISGSGTVYNEQFF
TRBJ2-1	TRBD1	TRBV6-5	.	TGTGCCGGCAGCCGGACAGGCGACGCCTACAATGAGCAGTTCTTC	CAGSRTGDAYNEQFF
TRBJ1-1	.	TRBV5-1	.	TGCGCCAGCAGCCGGAACAGGGAGCGGGAAGCTTTCTTT	CASSRNREREAFF
TRBJ2-4	TRBD2	TRBV2	.	TGTGCCAGCAGTGACTGGCGGGGGGGAGGCAAAAACATTCAGTACTTC	CASSDWRGGGKNIQYF
TRBJ2-1	.	TRBV7-9	.	TGTGCCAGCAGCTTGGGGAGAGGTGGCACTACAAACCCAAATGAGCAGTTCTTC	CASSLGRGGTTNPNEQFF
TRBJ2-7	TRBD1	TRBV6-5	.	TGTGCCAGCCACGAGACAGGGATCTCCTACGAGCAGTACTTC	CASHETGISYEQYF
TRBJ2-7	.	TRBV5-1	.	TGCGCCAGCAGCTTGGCCTTTTACGAGCAGTACTTC	CASSLAFYEQYF
TRBJ1-1	.	TRBV7-3	.	TGTGCCAGTCAGGGGTTGAACACTGAAGCTTTCTTT	CASQGLNTEAFF
TRBJ1-1	.	TRBV18	few	TGTGCCAGCTTCGGGAGCAGGGATGGTGAAGCTTTCTTT	CASFGSRDGEAFF
TRBJ1-6	.	TRBV5-5	.	TGTGCCAGCAGCTTCACCCCGAGAGATTCACCCCTCCACTTT	CASSFTPRDSPLHF
TRBJ2-5	TRBD2	TRBV5-4	.	TGTGCCAGCAGCTTGAAAGGGGAGGGAGTCGGGGAGACCCAGTACTTC	CASSLKGEGVGETQYF
TRBJ1-5	.	TRBV7-9	.	TGTGCCAGCAGCCCAGGGTCCGATCAGCCCCAGCATTTT	CASSPGSDQPQHF
TRBJ2-5	.	TRBV14	.	TGTGCCAGCAGCCAACGGCGGGAGACCCAGTACTTC	CASSQRRETQYF
TRBJ1-5	TRBD1	TRBV18	.	TGTGCCAGCTCACCACAGGACAGGGCTGGTCAGCCCCAGCATTTT	CASSPQDRAGQPQHF
TRBJ2-7	.	TRBV7-9	.	TGTGCCAGCAGCTTTGGGGGCAGTTCCTACGAGCAGTACTTC	CASSFGGSSYEQYF
TRBJ1-2	TRBD1	TRBV11-3	.	TGTGCCAGCCGGGACAGGGGGCGCGATGGCTACACCTTC	CASRDRGRDGYTF
TRBJ1-2	TRBD1	TRBV6-1	.	TGTGCCAGCAGGGAAGGTTCAGGGGGCAGCTATGGCTACACCTTC	CASREGSGGSYGYTF
TRBJ2-1	.	TRBV2	once	TGTGCCAGCATGCAGGGGAGCTCCTACAATGAGCAGTTCTTC	CASMQGSSYNEQFF
TRBJ1-4	.	TRBV5-1	.	TGCGCCAGCAGCTTGGTCGACAGGAATGAAAAACTGTTTTTT	CASSLVDRNEKLFF
TRBJ2-3	TRBD1	TRBV9	.	TGTGCCAGCAGCGTAGCGACAGGGGGCCACACAGATACGCAGTATTTT	CASSVATGGHTDTQYF
TRBJ2-3	TRBD2	TRBV7-2	.	TGTGCCAGCAGCTTAAATATGAGGTCTAGCGGATACACAGATACGCAGTATTTT	CASSLNMRSSGYTDTQYF
TRBJ1-2	.	TRBV5-6	.	TGTGCCAGCAGCTTGGCGAGGGTTTTTTTCGATGGCTACACCTTC	CASSLARVFFDGYTF
TRBJ2-5	.	TRBV7-8	.	TGTGCCAGCAGCTCCGGTACGGAGACCCAGTACTTC	CASSSGTETQYF
TRBJ1-6	.	TRBV6-5	.	TGTGCCAGCAGTTATTCCAGAAGAAATTCACCCCTCCACTTT	CASSYSRRNSPLHF
TRBJ2-2	.	TRBV5-1	.	TGCGCCAGCAGCTGGGCGGGGATCGTGACCGGGGAGCTGTTTTTT	CASSWAGIVTGELFF
TRBJ2-7	TRBD2	TRBV5-1	.	TGCGCCAGCAGCCCCGCATATGCCGGGACTAGCGCGACCGAGCAGTACTTC	CASSPAYAGTSATEQYF
TRBJ1-5	TRBD1	TRBV5-1	.	TGCGCCAGCAGCTTGGGGGACAGGGGTGATCAGCCCCAGCATTTT	CASSLGDRGDQPQHF
TRBJ1-3	.	TRBV28	.	TGTGCCAGCACCCAGAAGGGAAACACCATATATTTT	CASTQKGNTIYF
TRBJ2-7	.	TRBV11-1	.	TGTGCCAGCAGCTTAGTTGCGGGATGGGAGCAGTACTTC	CASSLVAGWEQYF
TRBJ1-3	TRBD1	TRBV4-2	once	TGTGCCAGCAGCCGCTCACAGGGGGACTCTGGAAACACCATATATTTT	CASSRSQGDSGNTIYF
TRBJ1-5	TRBD1	TRBV5-4	.	TGTGCCAGCAGCTATGGACAGGCAAGCAATCAGCCCCAGCATTTT	CASSYGQASNQPQHF
TRBJ1-1	TRBD1	TRBV7-9	.	TGTGCCAGCAGCCCCACGGGACAGGGCAATGCTGAAGCTTTCTTT	CASSPTGQGNAEAFF
TRBJ1-5	.	TRBV27	.	TGTGCCAGCAGTTTAACAGCCTATAGCAATCAGCCCCAGCATTTT	CASSLTAYSNQPQHF
TRBJ1-4	TRBD1	TRBV2	.	TGTGCCAGCAGCGTACAGGGGGGAGAAAAACTGTTTTTT	CASSVQGGEKLFF
TRBJ2-2	TRBD1	TRBV12-5	once	TGTGCTAGTGGTGTAGGGACAGGTAACACCGGGGAGCTGTTTTTT	CASGVGTGNTGELFF
TRBJ2-7	.	TRBV2	.	TGTGCCAGTGAGCTCTCCTACGAGCAGTACTTC	CASELSYEQYF
TRBJ2-2	.	TRBV2	.	TGTGCCAGCGGCCTAGGCTCCCTGAACACCGGGGAGCTGTTTTTT	CASGLGSLNTGELFF
TRBJ1-1	TRBD1	TRBV19	.	TGTGCCAGTAGTATAAGGGACAGGGTGCCCATGAACACTGAAGCTTTCTTT	CASSIRDRVPMNTEAFF
TRBJ1-4	.	TRBV30	once	TGTGCCTGGAGGCAATCGGCCCTCCCGGGTGAAAAACTGTTTTTT	CAWRQSALPGEKLFF
TRBJ1-2	TRBD1	TRBV30	.	TGTGCCTGGAGATCCCTGGGGACAGCCCTTAACTATGGCTACACCTTC	CAWRSLGTALNYGYTF